A single sample is the source of the 31 T cell receptor beta chains below, sequenced in a study of long-term antiretroviral therapy in people with HIV. With survey level as its setting, the immunoSEQ assay was v3.0. Using immunoSEQ multiplex PCR, the repertoire was profiled, and TCRdb retains in-frame clones only, with some absent. Here the sample spans tens of thousands of clones, around 80% being singletons. Here the sequenced sample was unsorted PBMCs, taken 0.1 years before starting antiretroviral therapy. The receptors originated from a man younger than 35 with HIV.

The chain combines TRBV30 with TRBJ2-1; D is possibly TRBD2 (6 bases). CDR1 is GTSNPN and CDR2 is SVGIG in the germline V gene (reference sequence). The V end was cut by 5 bases, the J end by 0 bases, with 17 bases between. The CDR3 totals 16 residues. CDR3 sequence: CAWGLRGLNSYNEQFF. The DNA of the CDR3 is TGTGCCTGGGGCCTGCGGGGCCTGAACTCCTACAATGAGCAGTTCTTC.

The CDR3 DNA sequence: TGTGCCATCAGTAGAAAAGCGGGAAGACCCTACGAGCAGTACTTC. Protein: CAISRKAGRPYEQYF. The J gene is TRBJ2-7, the V gene TRBV10-3, with 7 bases fitting TRBD2. The CDR3 spans 15 residues. V lost 5 bases, J lost 2 bases, and 9 bases stayed unmatched. Germline V gives CDR1 ENHRY, CDR2 SYGVKD.

V and J are TRBV5-5 and TRBJ1-3; D is ambiguous. CDR1 and CDR2 from the germline V gene are SGHKS and YYEKEE (reference sequence). The ends were cut back, 4 bases at V and 1 base at J, with 9 bases in the middle. This CDR3 has 14 amino acids. CDR3 coding DNA: TGTGCCAGCAGCCTCGGGCCGTCTGGAAACACCATATATTTT. Translation gives CASSLGPSGNTIYF.

V gene TRBV4-3 combines with J gene TRBJ2-2, with D perhaps matching TRBD1 or TRBD2 (5 bases each). The CDR3 totals 19 residues. With 0 bases removed from V and 4 bases from J, the gap between germline ends came to 21 bases. Germline V gives CDR1 LGHNA, CDR2 YSLEER. CDR3 bases: TGCGCCAGCAGCCAAGAGGGGCCTGGGCGGGCAGAGTTCACCGGGGAGCTGTTTTTT. Amino acid sequence: CASSQEGPGRAEFTGELFF.

This chain uses TRBV4-2 with TRBJ2-3, with D unclear. The length of the CDR3 is 17 residues. Trimming stripped 4 bases from V and 2 bases from J, with 19 bases between. Germline assignment: CDR1 LGHNA and CDR2 YNFKEQ. DNA for the CDR3: TGTGCCAGCAGCCCCCACCCTGGGATTTCGGTCACAGATACGCAGTATTTT. Amino acids: CASSPHPGISVTDTQYF.

This chain links TRBV30 with TRBJ2-7, with a weak D call TRBD2 (6 bases). Trimming removed 0 bases at V and 4 bases at J, with 13 bases between. Germline CDR1 is GTSNPN and CDR2 is SVGIG (reference sequence). There are 14 residues in the CDR3. CDR3 nucleotide sequence: TGTGCCTGGAGTGTACTGGAGGGGAGATACGAGCAGTACTTC. Its protein is CAWSVLEGRYEQYF.

This chain uses TRBV28 with TRBJ2-1, with D possibly being TRBD1 or TRBD2 (6 bases each). V was trimmed by 5 bases and J by 3 bases, leaving 14 bases between them. This CDR3 is 15 amino acids long. Germline V gene lookup returns CDR1 MDHEN and CDR2 SYDVKM. CDR3 sequence reads: CASSGSGANYNEQFF. The CDR3 bases are TGTGCCAGCAGTGGCTCGGGGGCTAACTACAATGAGCAGTTCTTC.

This clone was seen only a few times. The J gene is TRBJ2-2, the V gene TRBV9; the D gene could be TRBD1 or TRBD2 (5 bases each). The V end was cut by 0 bases, the J end by 7 bases, with 13 bases between. The CDR3 extends over 15 amino acids. CDR1 is SGDLS, CDR2 YYNGEE, per germline. CDR3 residues: CASSVDWGMYGELFF. CDR3 DNA sequence: TGTGCCAGCAGCGTAGATTGGGGGATGTACGGGGAGCTGTTTTTT.

V and J are TRBV7-8 and TRBJ2-7; 10 nucleotides align to TRBD1. The CDR3 totals 19 residues. J was trimmed by 5 bases and V by 4 bases; bases with no gene match: 20. Germline assignment: CDR1 SGHVS and CDR2 FQNEAQ. This CDR3 reads CASSWEPGTGAYQANEQYF. CDR3 bases: TGTGCCAGCAGCTGGGAACCCGGGACAGGGGCGTACCAGGCGAACGAGCAGTACTTC.

The CDR3 sequence: CASSESSTFLDEQFF. For the CDR3, the DNA is TGTGCCAGCAGTGAATCCTCCACCTTCCTTGATGAGCAGTTCTTC. The rearrangement uses TRBV25-1 and TRBJ2-1; D remains ambiguous. With 1 base removed from V and 8 bases from J, the gap between germline ends came to 15 bases. Looked up from germline, CDR1 is MGHDK and CDR2 is SYGVNS. The CDR3 sequence is 15 residues long.

The chain joins TRBV4-1 to TRBJ1-5; 8 bases map to TRBD1. Per the germline V gene, CDR1 is MGHRA and CDR2 is YSYEKL. The CDR3 consists of 15 residues. After removal of 0 bases from V and 3 bases from J, the junction contained 1 base not matched to a gene. CDR3 DNA sequence: TGCGCCAGCAGCCAAGAGGACAGGGACAATCAGCCCCAGCATTTT. Amino acid sequence: CASSQEDRDNQPQHF.

The chain combines TRBV6-5 with TRBJ2-7; TRBD2 might be the D (6 bases). This CDR3 is 12 amino acids long. Germline lookup yields CDR1 MNHEY and CDR2 SVGAGI. V lost 7 bases and J lost 3, with 10 bases in between. This CDR3 is CASMGGGYEQYF. CDR3 bases: TGTGCCAGCATGGGGGGAGGCTACGAGCAGTACTTC.

The V and J genes are TRBV2 and TRBJ2-1, with TRBD2 as a possible D gene (6 bases). Trimming stripped 10 bases from V and 9 bases from J, with 10 bases between. CDR1 and CDR2 (germline): SNHLY, FYNNEI. This CDR3 has 10 residues. DNA of the CDR3: TGTGCCAACAAGGAGGGTGAGCAGTTCTTC. As protein: CANKEGEQFF.

This chain joins TRBV7-2 and TRBJ2-4, with D possibly matching TRBD2 (5 bases). Trimming took 3 bases from V and 3 from J, leaving 18 bases between them. The CDR3 length is 17 residues. CDR1 is SGHTA, CDR2 FQGNSA, per germline. In DNA, the CDR3 is TGTGCCAGCAGCTTGGACTGGCGGGCGGTGGTCAAAAACATTCAGTACTTC. Amino acids: CASSLDWRAVVKNIQYF.

The chain has TRBV4-3 and TRBJ1-1, with D unclear. Germline loops: CDR1 LGHNA, CDR2 YSLEER. The CDR3 length is 13 residues. Trimming stripped 3 bases from V and 1 base from J, with 6 bases between. The CDR3 DNA reads as TGCGCCAGCAGCCAGGGCGGGAACACTGAAGCTTTCTTT. Translated: CASSQGGNTEAFF.

The chain is built from TRBV28 and TRBJ2-5; 10 bases match TRBD1. Germline-derived CDR1 and CDR2 are MDHEN and SYDVKM. The J segment lost 0 bases and the V segment lost 7 bases, leaving 23 bases of the junction unmatched. The CDR3 has 21 amino acids. CDR3 in amino acids: CASTTLDRGPFHPSYQETQYF. Here the CDR3 DNA reads TGTGCCAGCACGACTTTAGACAGGGGGCCTTTTCACCCTTCGTACCAAGAGACCCAGTACTTC.

The chain is built from TRBV15 and TRBJ2-1, with a weak D call TRBD2 (6 bases). CDR1 is LNHNV and CDR2 is YYDKDF in the germline V gene (reference sequence). The germline V and J ends were trimmed by 3 bases and 1 base, with 7 bases remaining between them. The CDR3 is 14 residues long. CDR3 DNA: TGTGCCACCAGCAGGGGGGGATCCTACAATGAGCAGTTCTTC. Its translation is CATSRGGSYNEQFF.

The chain recombines TRBV5-1 with TRBJ2-1; tentative D call: TRBD2 (7 bases). Trimming took off 9 bases at V and 3 bases at J, with 16 bases between the two ends. Per the germline V gene, CDR1 is SGHRS and CDR2 is YFSETQ. The CDR3 loop spans 14 amino acids. DNA for the CDR3: TGCGCCACCGCCAGGGGAGGGGACTACAATGAGCAGTTCTTC. It codes for CATARGGDYNEQFF.

To note about this clone: Germline is not matched at one junction end, which may reflect a read error. The chain joins TRBV14 to TRBJ2-1; the D gene is possibly TRBD2 (5 bases). The CDR3 covers 15 residues. CDR1 is SGHDN and CDR2 is FVKESK in the germline V gene. CDR3 amino acids: CASSKDGGPWDEQFF. CDR3 nucleotide sequence: TGTGCCAGCAGCAAAGACGGCGGGCCCTGGGATGAGCAGTTCTTC.

This sequence joins TRBV18 and TRBJ1-6; 7 positions agree with TRBD1. The V segment lost 4 bases and the J segment 7 bases; nucleotides outside the gene matches: 10. Germline V CDR1 and CDR2: KGHSH, LQKENI. CDR3 length: 16 residues. The CDR3 DNA reads as TGTGCCAGCTCACAAGGACAGGCCGCGCTGAATTCACCCCTCCACTTT. Translating gives CASSQGQAALNSPLHF.

The CDR3 sequence: CASSLAHSSSGANVLTF. In nucleotides, the CDR3 is TGTGCCAGCAGCTTAGCGCACTCGAGCTCTGGGGCCAACGTCCTGACTTTC. The chain is built from TRBV7-8 and TRBJ2-6; D call uncertain. CDR3 length: 17 residues. Germline V gene sequence: CDR1 SGHVS, CDR2 FQNEAQ. Deletions cut 0 bases from V and 0 bases from J, with 9 bases between.

The CDR3 protein is CASSLEPGSSYEQYF. The CDR3 DNA follows: TGCGCCAGCAGCTTGGAACCTGGGAGCTCCTACGAGCAGTACTTC. V is TRBV5-1 and J is TRBJ2-7, with a tentative D call TRBD2 (5 bases). V lost 0 bases to trimming and J lost 0 bases, with 10 bases between them. The CDR3 has 15 residues. The germline gives CDR1 SGHRS, CDR2 YFSETQ.

The table lists this clone with a count of one. The chain has TRBV4-1 and TRBJ1-3; D is perhaps TRBD1 (5 bases). Germline V gene data show CDR1 as MGHRA and CDR2 as YSYEKL. V dropped 0 bases and J dropped 4 bases, with 13 bases sitting between them. This CDR3 has 16 amino acids. The CDR3 loop is CASSQDEGWSGNTIYF. In nucleotides, the CDR3 is TGCGCCAGCAGCCAAGATGAGGGGTGGTCGGGAAACACCATATATTTT.

Worth noting for this clone: Sequence at one end of the junction differs from germline and may be a read error. The genes are TRBV29-1 and TRBJ2-1; a weak D match, TRBD2 (5 bases). CDR1 and CDR2 (germline): SQVTM, ANQGSEA. The CDR3 loop spans 12 amino acids. CDR3 region: CSLPGSFNEQFF. For the CDR3, the DNA is TGCAGCCTACCGGGGTCCTTCAATGAGCAGTTCTTC.

The V gene is TRBV7-2, the J gene TRBJ1-2; TRBD1 matches at 10 bases. The ends lost 0 bases at V and 6 bases at J; junction bases unmatched: 4. The germline gives CDR1 SGHTA, CDR2 FQGNSA. The CDR3 covers 15 residues. CDR3 region: CASSLAPGTGDGYTF. The CDR3 DNA is TGTGCCAGCAGCTTAGCCCCTGGGACAGGGGATGGCTACACCTTC.

V usage is TRBV2 and J usage is TRBJ2-1, with 8 bases lining up with TRBD1. There are 15 residues in the CDR3. Trimming cost V 5 bases and J 4 bases; bases outside gene matches: 7. Per the germline V gene, CDR1 is SNHLY and CDR2 is FYNNEI. CDR3 DNA: TGTGCCAGCAGTCCAGAGGGACAGGCATACAATGAGCAGTTCTTC. As protein: CASSPEGQAYNEQFF.

The gene calls are TRBV9 and TRBJ2-5, with 8 bases that match TRBD2. V gave up 4 bases and J gave up 5 bases; unmatched junction bases: 7. Germline CDR1 reads SGDLS; CDR2 reads YYNGEE. The CDR3 loop spans 14 amino acids. The CDR3 spells CASSSRTSSETQYF. CDR3 sequence (DNA): TGTGCCAGCAGCTCCCGGACTAGCTCGGAGACCCAGTACTTC.

V usage is TRBV7-2 and J usage is TRBJ2-3; 8 bases are a match to TRBD2. The CDR3 extends over 15 amino acids. From germline, CDR1 is SGHTA and CDR2 FQGNSA. V gave up 5 bases and J gave up 1 base; unmatched junction bases: 5. CDR3 coding DNA: TGTGCCAGCAGCCCGGATAGCGGGGGCACAGATACGCAGTATTTT. It is translated as CASSPDSGGTDTQYF. Together with reference TRBV7-2 and TRBJ2-3, the CDR3 gives the full variable domain: GAGVSQSPSNKVTEKGKDVELRCDPISGHTALYWYRQSLGQGLEFLIYFQGNSAPDKSGLPSDRFSAERTGGSVSTLTIQRTQQEDSAVYLCASSPDSGGTDTQYFGPGTRLTVL.

The V and J genes are TRBV5-6 and TRBJ2-7, with 7 bases that match TRBD1. After removal of 4 bases from V and 5 bases from J, the junction contained 15 bases not matched to a gene. The CDR3 spans 16 residues. The germline V gene encodes CDR1 SGHDT and CDR2 YYEEEE. CDR3 amino acids: CASSPTGQVIMDEQYF. As DNA, the CDR3 is TGTGCCAGCAGCCCGACTGGACAGGTAATTATGGACGAGCAGTACTTC.

The chain recombines TRBV7-3 with TRBJ1-2, with 9 bases matching TRBD1. The CDR3 covers 14 residues. The J segment lost 3 bases and the V segment lost 3 bases, leaving 2 bases of the junction unmatched. CDR1 and CDR2 (germline): SGHTA, FQGTGA. The CDR3 bases are TGTGCCAGCAGCTTGGGACAGGGTGACTATGGCTACACCTTC. It is translated as CASSLGQGDYGYTF.

V usage is TRBV10-1 and J usage is TRBJ2-1; 10 positions match TRBD2. Germline V gene data show CDR1 as WNHNN and CDR2 as SYGVQD (reference sequence). The J segment lost 10 bases and the V segment lost 5 bases, leaving 11 bases of the junction unmatched. This CDR3 has 15 residues. The CDR3 DNA reads TGCGCCAGCAGTCAAGGACCTAGCGGGGGACGGGAGCAGTTCTTC. Translation: CASSQGPSGGREQFF.